The clone carrying this T cell receptor (beta chain) turned up a few times. Its antigen is not known. The CDR3 length is 15 residues. V gave up 0 bases and J gave up 4 bases, with 11 bases separating them. The germline gives CDR1 SGHDT, CDR2 YYEEEE. This entry is derived from a study of early T cells in non-severe SARS-CoV-2 infection. Overall study context: Sequenced bulk RNA came from whole blood that was unsorted, and chains were unpaired.

Unique molecular identifiers were added to individual cDNA molecules. Via MiXCR, TCRdb re-called the 5' RACE reads, giving one row per CDR3 protein. Of some 29,000 distinct CDR3 sequences in the sample, about 5% were seen once. Study findings and constraints: The study's VDJdb matching favored anti-spike CD8 responses and missed private and CD4 specificities.

The chain employs TRBV5-6 and TRBJ1-5; D possibly corresponds to TRBD1 (5 bases). The receptor comes from an adult who was a healthcare worker with PCR-confirmed SARS-CoV-2 infection or an uninfected control (not recorded which). The specimen was whole blood. CDR3 coding DNA: TGTGCCAGCAGCTTGGGCAGGGCAAGAAATCAGCCCCAGCATTTT. Translated: CASSLGRARNQPQHF.